This T cell receptor beta chain was documented in a study of T cell responses to AZD1222 COVID-19 vaccine. Regarding the study as a whole: Clonal diversity was possibly underestimated; the donors were predominantly white British and more often female. Samples come after the peak T cell response, not at day 14. Reports indicate that nearly half of spike-specific TCRs are directed at unmutated variant regions.

Clones were read by immunoSEQ multiplex PCR, and TCRdb kept only the in-frame ones, dropping some. The repertoire holds around 33,000 clones, with about 89% as singletons. As to this clone: Its specificity is unknown.

CDR1 and CDR2 (germline): LNHDA, SQIVND (reference sequence). With 3 bases removed from V and 5 bases from J, the gap between germline ends came to 13 bases. The CDR3 is made up of 14 amino acids. This clonotype originated in an adult in good health. Material: peripheral blood, obtained on day 0 of AZD1222 vaccination. The chain combines TRBV19 with TRBJ2-5; tentatively, D is TRBD1 (5 bases). Here the CDR3 reads CASSIGQGSETQYF. CDR3 bases: TGTGCCAGTAGTATCGGGCAGGGCTCGGAGACCCAGTACTTC.